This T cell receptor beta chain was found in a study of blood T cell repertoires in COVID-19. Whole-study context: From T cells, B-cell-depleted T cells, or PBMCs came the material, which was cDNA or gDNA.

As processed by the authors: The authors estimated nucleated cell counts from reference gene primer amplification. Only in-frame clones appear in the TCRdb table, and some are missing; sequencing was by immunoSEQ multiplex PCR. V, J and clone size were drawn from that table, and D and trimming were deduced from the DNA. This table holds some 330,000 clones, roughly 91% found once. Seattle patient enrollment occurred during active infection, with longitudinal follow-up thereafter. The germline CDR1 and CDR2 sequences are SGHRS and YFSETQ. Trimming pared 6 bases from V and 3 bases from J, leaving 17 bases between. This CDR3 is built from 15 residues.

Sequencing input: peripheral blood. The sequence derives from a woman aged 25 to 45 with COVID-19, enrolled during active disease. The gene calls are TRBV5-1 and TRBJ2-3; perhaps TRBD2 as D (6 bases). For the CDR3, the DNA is TGCGCCAGCACCCGGAGGGTCCCAAGTACAGATACGCAGTATTTT. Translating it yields CASTRRVPSTDTQYF.